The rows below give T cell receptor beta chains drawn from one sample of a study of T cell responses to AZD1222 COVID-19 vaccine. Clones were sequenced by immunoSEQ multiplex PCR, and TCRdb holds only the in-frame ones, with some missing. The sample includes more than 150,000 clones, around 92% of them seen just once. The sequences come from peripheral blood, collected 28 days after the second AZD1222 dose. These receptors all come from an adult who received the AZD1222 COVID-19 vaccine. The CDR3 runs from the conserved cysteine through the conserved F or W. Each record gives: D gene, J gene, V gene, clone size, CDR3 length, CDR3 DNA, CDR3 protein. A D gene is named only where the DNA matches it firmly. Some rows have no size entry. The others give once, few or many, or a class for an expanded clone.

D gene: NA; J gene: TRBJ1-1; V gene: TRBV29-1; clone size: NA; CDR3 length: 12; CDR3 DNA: TGCAGCGTTGAAGAGGGGCACACTGAAGCTTTCTTT; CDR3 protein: CSVEEGHTEAFF
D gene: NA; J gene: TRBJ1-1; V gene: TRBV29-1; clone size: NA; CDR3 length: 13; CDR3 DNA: TGCAGCGTTGGTGGGGTTATGAACACTGAAGCTTTCTTT; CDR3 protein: CSVGGVMNTEAFF
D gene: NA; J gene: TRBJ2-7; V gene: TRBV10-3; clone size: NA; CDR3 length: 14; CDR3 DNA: TGTGCCATCAGTGATGAGAGTATGTCGTACGAGCAGTACTTC; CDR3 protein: CAISDESMSYEQYF
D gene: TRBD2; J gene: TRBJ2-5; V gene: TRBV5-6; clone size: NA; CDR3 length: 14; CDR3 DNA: TGTGCCAGCAGCGGGACTAGTGGCACTGAGACCCAGTACTTC; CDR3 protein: CASSGTSGTETQYF
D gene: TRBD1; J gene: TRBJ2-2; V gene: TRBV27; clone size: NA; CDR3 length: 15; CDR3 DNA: TGTGCCAGCGGACAGGGCCCGGCGAACACCGGGGAGCTGTTTTTT; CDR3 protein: CASGQGPANTGELFF
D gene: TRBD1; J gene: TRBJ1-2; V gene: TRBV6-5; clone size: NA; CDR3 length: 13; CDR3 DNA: TGTGCCAGCAGCCAGGGACAGGGTAATGGCTACACCTTC; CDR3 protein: CASSQGQGNGYTF
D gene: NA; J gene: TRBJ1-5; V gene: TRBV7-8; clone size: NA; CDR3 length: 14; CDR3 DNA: TGTGCCAGCAGACTTGGACGGAACAATCAGCCCCAGCATTTT; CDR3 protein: CASRLGRNNQPQHF
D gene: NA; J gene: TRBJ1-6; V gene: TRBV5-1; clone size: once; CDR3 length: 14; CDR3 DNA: TGCGCCAGCAGCTTGGCGCGGGGGGATTCACCTCTCCACTTT; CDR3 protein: CASSLARGDSPLHF
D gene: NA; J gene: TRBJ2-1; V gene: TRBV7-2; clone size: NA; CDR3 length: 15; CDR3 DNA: TGTGCCAGCAGTCCACAGGGAGTAACGGGCAATGAGCAGTTCTTC; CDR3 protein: CASSPQGVTGNEQFF
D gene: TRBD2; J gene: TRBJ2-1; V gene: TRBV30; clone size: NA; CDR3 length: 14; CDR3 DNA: TGTGCCTGGAGTCCAGCGGGAGGGCCGGGTGAGCAGTTCTTC; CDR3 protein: CAWSPAGGPGEQFF
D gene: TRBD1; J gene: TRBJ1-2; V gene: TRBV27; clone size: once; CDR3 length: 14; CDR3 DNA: TGTGCCAGCAGTCCGAGACAGGGGACCTATGGCTACACCTTC; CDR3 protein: CASSPRQGTYGYTF
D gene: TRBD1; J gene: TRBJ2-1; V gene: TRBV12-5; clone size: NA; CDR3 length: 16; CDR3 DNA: TGTGCTAGTGGTTTGGTACTCGGGGACAGTCGGTTCGAGCAGTTCTTC; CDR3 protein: CASGLVLGDSRFEQFF
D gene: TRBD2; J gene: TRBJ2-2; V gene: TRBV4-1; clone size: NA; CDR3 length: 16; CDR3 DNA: TGCGCCAGCAGCCCCCTAGCGGGGAAGATGGACGGGGAGCTGTTTTTT; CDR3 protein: CASSPLAGKMDGELFF
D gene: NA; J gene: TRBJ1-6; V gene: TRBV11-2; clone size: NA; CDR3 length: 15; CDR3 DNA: TGTGCCAGCAGAATTCCGGGACGGGGGTCGTCACCCCTCCACTTT; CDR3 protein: CASRIPGRGSSPLHF
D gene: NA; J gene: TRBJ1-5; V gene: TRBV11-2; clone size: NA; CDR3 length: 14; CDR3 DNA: TGTGCCAGCAGCCCCAGGGGAAGCAATCAGCCCCAGCATTTT; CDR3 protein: CASSPRGSNQPQHF